This TCR beta chain is from a study of shared clonotypes between healthy human individuals. Germline V lookup: CDR1 MDHEN, CDR2 SYDVKM. J lost 5 bases, V lost 8 bases, and 7 bases had no gene match. This CDR3 contains 15 residues. Clones were sequenced by immunoSEQ multiplex PCR, and TCRdb holds only the in-frame ones, with some missing. In the table there are some 1,400,000 clones, 95% to 97% of which are singletons. This clone appeared once. Material: naive CD4+ T cells sorted from blood. As for subset: CD45RA+ positively selected. The TCR originated in a man younger than 40 in good health. The gene calls are TRBV28 and TRBJ2-5, with 14 bases fitting TRBD2. CDR3 sequence (DNA): TGTGCCAGCGGGTCGGGACTAGCGGGAGTCGAGACCCAGTACTTC. Its protein is CASGSGLAGVETQYF.